The 26 T cell receptor beta chains given below trace back to one sample, sequenced in a study of blood T cell repertoires in COVID-19. TCRdb's copy holds only in-frame clones and misses some; the assay was immunoSEQ multiplex PCR. The sample shows more than 400,000 clones, approximately 83% of them seen only once. The sequenced sample consisted of peripheral blood. Receptors originate from a human donor in a cohort sampled during active COVID-19.

The CDR3 sequence is CASSLGGHRAGELFF. CDR3 DNA sequence: TGTGCCAGCAGCTTAGGGGGACATCGAGCCGGGGAGCTGTTTTTT. This chain uses TRBV11-2 with TRBJ2-2, with D maybe TRBD1 (6 bases). This CDR3 is built from 15 residues. CDR1 is SGHAT, CDR2 FQNNGV, per germline. Trimming pared 1 base from V and 6 bases from J, leaving 12 bases between.

CDR3 nucleotides: TGTGCCAGCTCGTCACAGGGCATAGGTGGCTACACCTTC. Translation gives CASSSQGIGGYTF. This chain joins TRBV5-4 and TRBJ1-2; D is possibly TRBD1 (6 bases). CDR3 length: 13 amino acids. V was pared by 7 bases and J by 7 bases, with 17 bases between. Germline CDR1 is SGHNT and CDR2 is YYREEE (reference sequence).

The V and J genes are TRBV4-3 and TRBJ1-2; 11 bases are a match to TRBD1. This CDR3 has 16 residues. Germline V gene sequence: CDR1 LGHNA, CDR2 YSLEER. With V trimmed by 0 bases and J by 5 bases, 5 bases remained unmatched. DNA for the CDR3: TGCGCCAGCAGCCAAGATTTGGGACAGGGGGAGTATGGCTACACCTTC. This encodes CASSQDLGQGEYGYTF.

This chain links TRBV27 with TRBJ1-1; 8 nucleotides agree with TRBD1. The CDR3 consists of 14 residues. The ends lost 7 bases at V and 4 bases at J; junction bases unmatched: 8. Germline values: CDR1 MNHEY, CDR2 SMNVEV (reference sequence). CDR3 sequence reads: CASIKQGGSTEAFF. For the CDR3, the DNA is TGTGCCAGCATCAAACAGGGGGGGTCCACTGAAGCTTTCTTT.

This chain joins TRBV19 and TRBJ1-5, with 7 bases matching TRBD1. Germline lookup yields CDR1 LNHDA and CDR2 SQIVND (reference sequence). The CDR3 runs to 15 residues. The V gene end was trimmed by 6 bases and the J gene end by 5 bases; junction bases not matched to a gene: 10. The CDR3 region has the DNA TGTGCCAGTAGAAACCTACAGGGGAGCGATCAGCCCCAGCATTTT. Its protein is CASRNLQGSDQPQHF. The entire variable domain, with the rest obtained from reference TRBV19 and TRBJ1-5, is as follows: DGGITQSPKYLFRKEGQNVTLSCEQNLNHDAMYWYRQDPGQGLRLIYYSQIVNDFQKGDIAEGYSVSREKKESFPLTVTSAQKNPTAFYLCASRNLQGSDQPQHFGDGTRLSIL.

This chain connects TRBV5-4 to TRBJ2-5; TRBD1 agrees at 9 bases. CDR3 length: 14 amino acids. Germline V CDR1 and CDR2: SGHNT, YYREEE (reference sequence). The V and J ends lost 3 bases and 4 bases, in that order; junction bases with no gene match: 4. The CDR3 region is CASSSTGGAETQYF. The CDR3, as DNA: TGTGCCAGCAGCTCTACAGGGGGCGCAGAGACCCAGTACTTC.

The rearrangement links TRBV21-1 to TRBJ2-2; TRBD2 reflects the table's D call only, with no check against the DNA. TRBV21-1 is a pseudogene. The CDR3 consists of 20 residues. Written as DNA, the CDR3 is TGTGCCAGCAGCAAAGGAGGAAAGAGGAGGCGGGGGGCTAGCACCGGGGAGCTGTTTTTT. It specifies CASSKGGKRRRGASTGELFF.

The chain is built from TRBV6-2 or TRBV6-3 and TRBJ2-7, with 7 bases aligning to TRBD2. The CDR3 runs 15 residues. Trimming at V came to 0 bases and at J to 3 bases, leaving 5 bases not matched to a gene. The germline V gene has CDR1 MNHEY and CDR2 SVGEGT. The CDR3 is CASSYSGGSGYEQYF. In nucleotides, the CDR3 is TGTGCCAGCAGTTACTCGGGCGGGAGTGGCTACGAGCAGTACTTC.

The V call is TRBV11-3, the J call TRBJ1-6, with no clear D. V lost 2 bases and J 13 bases, leaving 12 bases between the germline ends. CDR1 SGHNT and CDR2 YENEEA come from the germline V gene. The CDR3 spans 13 residues. CDR3 sequence reads: CASSLSRGGPLHF. In nucleotides, the CDR3 is TGTGCCAGCAGCTTATCCCGCGGCGGTCCCCTCCACTTT.

The V and J genes are TRBV10-3 and TRBJ2-5; D is undetermined. Germline lookup yields CDR1 ENHRY and CDR2 SYGVKD. This CDR3 has 12 residues. The V gene lost 8 bases and the J gene lost 5 bases, with 12 bases spanning the gap. CDR3: CAIGVSSETQYF. The CDR3 DNA is TGTGCCATCGGAGTATCGTCGGAGACCCAGTACTTC.

For the CDR3, the DNA is TGTGCCAGCAGTTACCAGGGGGGTAGCAATCAGCCCCAGCATTTT. This codes for CASSYQGGSNQPQHF. This chain uses TRBV28 with TRBJ1-5; 7 bases are shared with TRBD1. Germline CDR1 is MDHEN and CDR2 is SYDVKM. With V trimmed by 4 bases and J by 0 bases, 3 bases remained unmatched. The CDR3 covers 15 residues.

The rearrangement links TRBV28 to TRBJ1-2, with D unclear. Germline V gives CDR1 MDHEN, CDR2 SYDVKM. This CDR3 spans 13 amino acids. Trimming took 7 bases from V and 6 from J, leaving 15 bases between them. In DNA form, the CDR3 reads TGTGCCAGCAACTCCTTCCCCGCCAATGGCTACACCTTC. Its translation: CASNSFPANGYTF.

The chain uses TRBV4-2 and TRBJ1-2, with TRBD1 matching over 7 bases. Trimming at V came to 0 bases and at J to 4 bases, leaving 8 bases not matched to a gene. Germline CDR1 is LGHNA and CDR2 is YNFKEQ. CDR3 length: 16 amino acids. CDR3 in DNA: TGTGCCAGCAGCCAAGAGGTTCGGCGACAGGGCTATGGCTACACCTTC. Translation gives CASSQEVRRQGYGYTF.

The chain couples TRBV9 to TRBJ2-1, with 11 bases lining up with TRBD2. The CDR3 is 15 residues long. In germline, CDR1 is SGDLS, CDR2 YYNGEE. V shed 3 bases and J 8 bases; nucleotides not matched to a gene: 7. The CDR3 region has the DNA TGTGCCAGCAGCGCTCCCGGGACTAGCGGTTATGAGCAGTTCTTC. Amino acid sequence: CASSAPGTSGYEQFF.

This rearrangement joins TRBV3-1 (or the pseudogene TRBV3-2) to TRBJ1-4; D perhaps matches TRBD1 (5 bases). V gave up 8 bases and J gave up 5 bases, with 9 bases separating them. CDR3 size: 12 residues. Germline V gene sequence: CDR1 LGHDT, CDR2 YNNKEL (reference sequence). The DNA for the CDR3 is TGTGCCAGCTCGGGGGTAAATGAAAAACTGTTTTTT. As protein: CASSGVNEKLFF.

The chain employs TRBV11-2 and TRBJ2-7, with TRBD1 matching 10 bases. Germline CDR1 is SGHAT and CDR2 is FQNNGV. The CDR3 spans 15 residues. V trimming: 4 bases; J trimming: 5 bases; junction bases outside the gene matches: 8. The CDR3 loop is CASSSRDRGRHEQYF. In nucleotides, the CDR3 is TGTGCCAGCAGCTCAAGGGACAGGGGTCGCCACGAGCAGTACTTC.

This clone was seen only once. V and J are TRBV19 and TRBJ2-2; TRBD2 aligns across 14 bases. CDR3 size: 18 residues. V was clipped by 5 bases and J by 6 bases; unmatched bases: 11. The germline V gene encodes CDR1 LNHDA and CDR2 SQIVND (reference sequence). The CDR3 DNA is TGTGCCAGTAGTTTTCGGCGACTAGCGGGAGGGCCGGCCGGGGAGCTGTTTTTT. Its translation is CASSFRRLAGGPAGELFF.

This clone was observed once. The sample holds other DNA sequences that translate to the same CDR3. This chain links TRBV7-2 with TRBJ1-2; unclear D gene. With 1 base removed from V and 4 bases from J, the gap between germline ends came to 4 bases. Germline assignment: CDR1 SGHTA and CDR2 FQGNSA. The CDR3 length is 12 residues. In DNA, the CDR3 is TGTGCCAGCAGCTTAGTCGGCTATGGCTACACCTTC. This gives the protein CASSLVGYGYTF.

The V gene is TRBV3-1 (or the pseudogene TRBV3-2), the J gene TRBJ2-1, with D possibly matching TRBD2 (5 bases). Germline V gene sequence: CDR1 LGHDT, CDR2 YNNKEL (reference sequence). Trimming stripped 9 bases from V and 0 bases from J, with 15 bases between. The CDR3 runs to 15 residues. The CDR3 sequence: CASAQGRSSYNEQFF. CDR3 sequence (DNA): TGTGCCAGTGCCCAAGGGAGAAGCTCCTACAATGAGCAGTTCTTC.

V gene TRBV29-1 combines with J gene TRBJ2-3, with D perhaps matching TRBD2 (6 bases). Germline V lookup: CDR1 SQVTM, CDR2 ANQGSEA. Deletions cut 3 bases from V and 0 bases from J, with 13 bases between. The CDR3 sequence is 15 residues long. CDR3: CSVDSYSGSTDTQYF. The CDR3 nucleotides read TGCAGCGTTGATTCATACAGCGGGAGCACAGATACGCAGTATTTT.

The V and J genes are TRBV7-9 and TRBJ1-6; TRBD1 is a possible D gene (5 bases). The CDR3 has 16 amino acids. V gave up 4 bases and J gave up 6 bases, with 16 bases separating them. Germline CDR1 SEHNR, CDR2 FQNEAQ (reference sequence). In nucleotides, the CDR3 is TGTGCCAGCAGCTCAATGGCCGGGACTGGTAATTCACCCCTCCACTTT. Translation: CASSSMAGTGNSPLHF.

This chain uses TRBV5-1 with TRBJ2-1; perhaps TRBD2 as D (6 bases). From germline, CDR1 is SGHRS and CDR2 YFSETQ. V lost 0 bases and J lost 1, with 17 bases in between. The CDR3 length is 18 residues. CDR3 region: CASSLATSSVGSYNEQFF. For the CDR3, the DNA is TGCGCCAGCAGCTTGGCGACTAGTTCGGTTGGTTCCTACAATGAGCAGTTCTTC.

This sequence joins TRBV19 and TRBJ2-7; 9 bases align to TRBD2. CDR3 length: 15 amino acids. Germline CDR1 LNHDA, CDR2 SQIVND (reference sequence). The ends lost 6 bases at V and 1 base at J; junction bases unmatched: 7. The CDR3 DNA sequence: TGTGCCAGTAGCATCCGGCGGGAGGGTTCCTACGAGCAGTACTTC. This codes for CASSIRREGSYEQYF.

The chain carries TRBV3-1 (or the pseudogene TRBV3-2) and TRBJ1-2, with a tentative D call TRBD1 (5 bases). The CDR3 is made up of 16 amino acids. Trimming stripped 0 bases from V and 4 bases from J, with 15 bases between. The germline gives CDR1 LGHDT, CDR2 YNNKEL (reference sequence). The CDR3: CASSQDASGVSYGYTF. The CDR3 nucleotides are TGTGCCAGCAGCCAAGACGCGTCGGGGGTTAGCTATGGCTACACCTTC.

The chain combines TRBV7-8 with TRBJ2-7; TRBD2 might be the D (5 bases). The ends were cut back, 3 bases at V and 3 bases at J, with 12 bases in the middle. The CDR3 is made up of 14 amino acids. Germline assignment: CDR1 SGHVS and CDR2 FQNEAQ. This chain's CDR3 is CASSFSGNHYEQYF. The CDR3 DNA reads TGTGCCAGCAGCTTCTCGGGAAACCACTACGAGCAGTACTTC.

V gene TRBV28 combines with J gene TRBJ2-2; D call uncertain. Germline CDR1 MDHEN, CDR2 SYDVKM. Trimming stripped 2 bases from V and 4 bases from J, with 8 bases between. The CDR3 has 14 amino acids. The CDR3 DNA sequence: TGTGCCAGCAGTTTACCTGGGCTCACCGGGGAGCTGTTTTTT. This translates into CASSLPGLTGELFF.